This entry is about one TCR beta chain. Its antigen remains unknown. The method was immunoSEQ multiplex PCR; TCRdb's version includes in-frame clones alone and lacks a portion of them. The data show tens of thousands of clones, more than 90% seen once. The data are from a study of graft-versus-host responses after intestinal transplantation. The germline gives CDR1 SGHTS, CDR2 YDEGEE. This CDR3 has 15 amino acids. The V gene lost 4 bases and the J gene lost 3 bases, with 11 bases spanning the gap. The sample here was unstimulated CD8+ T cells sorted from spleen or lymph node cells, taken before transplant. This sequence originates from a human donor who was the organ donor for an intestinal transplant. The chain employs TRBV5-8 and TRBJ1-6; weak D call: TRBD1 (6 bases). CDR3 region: CASSRQDGYNSPLHF. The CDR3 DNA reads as TGTGCCAGCAGCCGACAGGATGGCTATAATTCACCCCTCCACTTT.